The rows below give T cell receptor beta chains drawn from one sample of a study of cytomegalovirus exposure and HLA in healthy donors. Measured with immunoSEQ multiplex PCR; TCRdb has only the in-frame clones, and not every one. The sample lists almost 75,000 clones; over 80% were seen once. What was sequenced was PBMCs. The origin of the receptors is a man between 25 and 39 years old in good health and CMV-seronegative. Each CDR3 is given with its conserved first and last residue. D genes are given only for firm matches.

D	V	J	DNA	CDR3
.	TRBV11-2	TRBJ1-2	TGTGCCAGCAGCTCATACGGGGTTGGCTACACCTTC	CASSSYGVGYTF
.	TRBV28	TRBJ2-5	TGTGCCAGCACCTCTTCGGGACACCCGGGGGAGACCCAGTACTTC	CASTSSGHPGETQYF
.	TRBV7-2	TRBJ2-7	TGTGCCAGCAGCCCGCGGGACAGATACTACGAGCAGTACTTC	CASSPRDRYYEQYF
.	TRBV30	TRBJ1-5	TGTGCCTGGAGTGCACCAAACAGGGTCATTAGCAATCAGCCCCAGCATTTT	CAWSAPNRVISNQPQHF
.	TRBV2	TRBJ1-1	TGTGCCAGCCTTATCCAGGGAAAGAACACTGAAGCTTTCTTT	CASLIQGKNTEAFF
.	TRBV4-3	TRBJ1-2	TGCGCCAGCAGCTCATGGGAGGAATCTAATTATGGCTACACCTTC	CASSSWEESNYGYTF
TRBD1	TRBV4-2	TRBJ2-1	TGTGCCAGCAGCCGCCAGGGGGCAGGGAGTCTCACCGTTAATGAGCAGTTCTTC	CASSRQGAGSLTVNEQFF
.	TRBV6-1	TRBJ2-7	TGTGCCAGCGGAACAGGTATAGTTGCCTACGAGCAGTACTTC	CASGTGIVAYEQYF
.	TRBV28	TRBJ2-3	TGTGCCAGCAGTACAACAGTCCCAGATACGCAGTATTTT	CASSTTVPDTQYF
.	TRBV4-1	TRBJ1-1	TGCGCCAGCAGCCAAGTGCCTGCCAGAACTGAAGCTTTCTTT	CASSQVPARTEAFF